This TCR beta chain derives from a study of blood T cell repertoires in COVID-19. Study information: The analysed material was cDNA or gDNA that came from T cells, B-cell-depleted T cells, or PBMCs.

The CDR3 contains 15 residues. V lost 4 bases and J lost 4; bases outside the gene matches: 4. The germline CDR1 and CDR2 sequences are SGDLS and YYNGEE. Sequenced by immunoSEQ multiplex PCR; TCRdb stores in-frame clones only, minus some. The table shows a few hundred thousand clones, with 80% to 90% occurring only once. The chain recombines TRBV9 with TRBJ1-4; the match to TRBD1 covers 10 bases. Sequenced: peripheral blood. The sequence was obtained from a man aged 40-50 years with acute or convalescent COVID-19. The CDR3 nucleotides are TGTGCCAGCAGCATAGGGACAGGGGTTAATGAAAAACTGTTTTTT. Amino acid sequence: CASSIGTGVNEKLFF.